These T cell receptor beta chains were read from a single sample in a study of liver allograft versus peripheral blood T cells. TCRdb re-derived calls from the reads in MiXCR, one entry per CDR3 protein. The data hold about 14,000 distinct CDR3 sequences, with about a fifth observed a single time. The receptors stem from a human patient who had a liver transplant. Some T cells may have originated in the graft donor. CDR3s include the opening cysteine and the closing phenylalanine or tryptophan. Each record gives: clone size, D gene, J gene, V gene, CDR3 DNA, CDR3 protein. The D gene is left open where the match is weak. Clone size appears in some rows only: once, few, many, or a class for an expanded clone.

.	.	TRBJ1-2	TRBV20-1	TGCAGTGCTAGACCGGATGGCTACACCTTC	CSARPDGYTF
many	.	TRBJ2-1	TRBV7-2	TGTGCCAGCAGCGCACAGGGAATTGAGCAGTTCTTC	CASSAQGIEQFF
.	TRBD2	TRBJ2-1	TRBV10-3	TGTGCCATCAGTGAGTCGTCTAGCGGGAGGGCCGCGTCCTACAATGAGCAGTTCTTC	CAISESSSGRAASYNEQFF
.	.	TRBJ1-2	TRBV7-3	TGTGCCAGCAGCTTAACCCGGGACCGCTATGGCTACACCTTC	CASSLTRDRYGYTF
medium-sized	.	TRBJ1-2	TRBV10-3	TGTGCCATCAGGGTCACCACTTATGGCTACACCTTC	CAIRVTTYGYTF
medium-sized	.	TRBJ1-1	TRBV29-1	TGCAGCGTTGAACGGAACACTGAAGCTTTCTTT	CSVERNTEAFF
.	.	TRBJ1-3	TRBV28	TGTGCCAGCAGTCTACCTCGAAACACCATATATTTT	CASSLPRNTIYF
.	.	TRBJ2-3	TRBV7-3	TGTGCCAGCAGCCCAGGGGGACTCCCATCTACGCAGTATTTT	CASSPGGLPSTQYF
medium-sized	.	TRBJ1-4	TRBV7-2	TGTGCCAGCAGCTTATTGGCGGGGGCTAATGAAAAACTGTTTTTT	CASSLLAGANEKLFF
medium-sized	TRBD1	TRBJ1-4	TRBV24-1	TGTGCCACCAGTGATCCCCGGGGACAGGGGGCAGATGAAAAACTGTTTTTT	CATSDPRGQGADEKLFF
.	.	TRBJ2-4	TRBV7-9	TGTGCCAGCAGCTTAGAGACGGGGGCCAAAAACATTCAGTACTTC	CASSLETGAKNIQYF
few	TRBD1	TRBJ2-2	TRBV9	TGTGCTAGCAGCCGACCGGGACAGGCCAACACCGGGGAGCTGTTTTTT	CASSRPGQANTGELFF
many	.	TRBJ1-6	TRBV30	TGTGCCTGGAGTGTAGGCGGCTCCTATAATTCACCCCTCCACTTT	CAWSVGGSYNSPLHF
.	.	TRBJ2-6	TRBV20-1	TGCAGTGCCCAACGCGGGTCTGGGGCCAACGTCCTGACTTTC	CSAQRGSGANVLTF
medium-sized	TRBD1	TRBJ1-5	TRBV19	TGTGCCAGTAGTCTCACAGGGGTGGGGAGCAATCAGCCCCAGCATTTT	CASSLTGVGSNQPQHF
few	.	TRBJ2-2	TRBV12-3/TRBV12-4	TGTGCCAGCAGAGTCGCAGGGAGGAACACCGGGGAGCTGTTTTTT	CASRVAGRNTGELFF
.	TRBD2	TRBJ2-5	TRBV7-2	TGTGCCAGCAGTCCGCTGCTTCCGGGGGGGACCCAGTACTTC	CASSPLLPGGTQYF
many	.	TRBJ1-1	TRBV28	TGTGCCAGCAGCTATGGACGATTTGAAGCTTTCTTT	CASSYGRFEAFF
medium-sized	.	TRBJ1-6	TRBV7-2	TGTGCCAGCAGCCACCTGGGGGGAGATCTGGATTCCTCCTATAATTCACCCCTCCACTTT	CASSHLGGDLDSSYNSPLHF
many	.	TRBJ1-2	TRBV28	TGTGCCAGCAGTCGCGGCTATGGCTACACCTTC	CASSRGYGYTF
.	.	TRBJ1-5	TRBV30	TGTGCCTGGAGTGTACGGGGGGCGGATCAGCCCCAGCATTTT	CAWSVRGADQPQHF
few	.	TRBJ1-5	TRBV5-6	TGTGCCAGCAGCTTGGCGGGACGCGGGAGGGATCAGCCCCAGCATTTT	CASSLAGRGRDQPQHF
many	.	TRBJ1-3	TRBV20-1	TGCAGTGCTCTCGTCTTAAGTACTGGAAACACCATATATTTT	CSALVLSTGNTIYF
.	.	TRBJ2-5	TRBV5-4	TGTGCCAGCAGCTTGGAGCCCACGCAAGAGACCCAGTACTTC	CASSLEPTQETQYF
.	.	TRBJ2-7	TRBV28	.	CASSSSTGAYEQYF
.	TRBD2	TRBJ2-1	TRBV5-1	TGCGCCAGCAGCGTTGGACTAGCGGGAGGGTTCAATGAGCAGTTCTTC	CASSVGLAGGFNEQFF
few	.	TRBJ2-7	TRBV20-1	TGCAGTGCTAGACCCAATCCCACTAGCAGGTACTACGAGCAGTACTTC	CSARPNPTSRYYEQYF
few	TRBD1	TRBJ1-5	TRBV6-5	TGTGCCAGCAGTCCCCGGGACAGTAATCAGCCCCAGCATTTT	CASSPRDSNQPQHF
medium-sized	.	TRBJ1-4	TRBV15	TGTGCCACCAGCGGCAGGGTCCTTAATGAAAAACTGTTTTTT	CATSGRVLNEKLFF
.	TRBD1	TRBJ2-5	TRBV7-9	TGTGCCAGCAGAAAGGGGGCAGGGCAAGAGACCCAGTACTTC	CASRKGAGQETQYF
medium-sized	TRBD1	TRBJ1-6	TRBV6-1	TGTGCCAGCAGTGAGCGGACAGGGGATTCACCCCTCCACTTT	CASSERTGDSPLHF
few	TRBD1	TRBJ2-1	TRBV12-3/TRBV12-4	TGTGCCAGCAGTCCTCTGGGACAGGGCTCGTCGGATGAGCAGTTCTTC	CASSPLGQGSSDEQFF
few	.	TRBJ2-1	TRBV7-3	TGTGCCAGCAGCTTGGCGGCCTCCTACAATGAGCAGTTCTTC	CASSLAASYNEQFF
few	TRBD2	TRBJ2-5	TRBV7-9	TGTGCCAGCAGCCCCGGACTAGCGGGAGTATCTGAGACCCAGTACTTC	CASSPGLAGVSETQYF
many	.	TRBJ1-1	TRBV27	TGTGCCAGCAGTGATCCACAGGGCGGACGCACTGAAGCTTTCTTT	CASSDPQGGRTEAFF
medium-sized	.	TRBJ1-1	TRBV18	TGTGCCAGCAGCTTAAGAAGGAACACTGAAGCTTTCTTT	CASSLRRNTEAFF
.	.	TRBJ1-1	TRBV7-9	TGTGCCAGCAGCCCTAGGGGCAGAACCTCAGGGAACACTGAAGCTTTCTTT	CASSPRGRTSGNTEAFF
medium-sized	.	TRBJ2-7	TRBV6-2/TRBV6-3	TGTGCCAGCAGTTACTCTACAGGGTACCCGTACTTC	CASSYSTGYPYF
.	TRBD2	TRBJ2-5	TRBV5-4	TGTGCCAGCAGCACTGGGACTAGCGGGGGACCCAATATACAAGAGACCCAGTACTTC	CASSTGTSGGPNIQETQYF
many	TRBD1	TRBJ1-5	TRBV7-9	TGTGCCAGCAGCAACAGGGGTTATCAGCCCCAGCATTTT	CASSNRGYQPQHF
few	TRBD2	TRBJ2-1	TRBV7-9	TGTGCCAGCAGCAAGAGACTAGCGGGATCATCCTACAATGAGCAGTTCTTC	CASSKRLAGSSYNEQFF
.	.	TRBJ2-1	TRBV12-5	TGTGCTAGTGGTTTGGTTGGGCCCTACAATGAGCAGTTCTTC	CASGLVGPYNEQFF
.	.	TRBJ2-3	TRBV7-2	TGTGCCAGCAGCTTAGCAGGTCCCGGAGCAGATACGCAGTATTTT	CASSLAGPGADTQYF
medium-sized	TRBD2	TRBJ2-1	TRBV10-3	TGTGCCACCTCAGTGATAGCGGGAGTAGGCAGGAATGAGCAGTTCTTC	CATSVIAGVGRNEQFF
medium-sized	.	TRBJ1-1	TRBV6-5	TGTGCCAGCAGTTACTCGTACCGGGGACTCAACACTGAAGCTTTCTTT	CASSYSYRGLNTEAFF
.	.	TRBJ1-2	TRBV7-9	TGTGCCATGACCCAGGTGGGCGGAGACTATGGCTACACCTTC	CAMTQVGGDYGYTF
medium-sized	.	TRBJ1-2	TRBV19	TGTGCCAGTAGTACAGGGATATCAGGCTACACCTTC	CASSTGISGYTF
many	.	TRBJ2-2	TRBV13	TGTGCCAGCAGTACCGGGACGCAGAACACCGGGGAGCTGTTTTTT	CASSTGTQNTGELFF
medium-sized	.	TRBJ1-1	TRBV19	TGTGCCAGTAGTTCACGCGGGAACACTGAAGCTTTCTTT	CASSSRGNTEAFF
once	.	TRBJ2-7	TRBV5-5	TGTGCCAGCAGCATGACGCCGAACCAGGGGCAAAGCTCCTACGAGCAGTACTTC	CASSMTPNQGQSSYEQYF
.	.	TRBJ2-1	TRBV10-3	TGTGCCAGCGGTAACATAAGGGACAATGAGCAGTTCTTC	CASGNIRDNEQFF
medium-sized	.	TRBJ1-4	TRBV7-4	TGTGCCAGCATCCTTTTATGGGGTGTGGATGAAAAACTGTTTTTT	CASILLWGVDEKLFF
many	.	TRBJ2-3	TRBV5-4	TGTGCCAGCAGCTTTCCCGGGACCGGCACAGATACGCAGTATTTT	CASSFPGTGTDTQYF
few	TRBD2	TRBJ2-1	TRBV20-1	TGCAGTGCTAGACTTACGACTAGCGGGTACTCCTACAATGAGCAGTTCTTC	CSARLTTSGYSYNEQFF
.	TRBD1	TRBJ2-3	TRBV6-1	TGTGCCAGCAGTGGGACAGGGCCCTCCACAGATACGCAGTATTTT	CASSGTGPSTDTQYF
.	.	TRBJ1-3	TRBV20-1	TGCAGTGTGGGGGACTACCACTCTGGAAACACCATATATTTT	CSVGDYHSGNTIYF
medium-sized	.	TRBJ1-6	TRBV18	TGTGCCAGCTCACCACCGGGGAGTTCACCCCTCCACTTT	CASSPPGSSPLHF
many	.	TRBJ2-2	TRBV28	TGTGCCAGCAGTCCCCCAGGGCTGCACACCGGGGAGCTGTTTTTT	CASSPPGLHTGELFF
many	.	TRBJ2-7	TRBV6-5	TGTGCCAGCAGTCCCTACATCTACTACGAGCAGTACTTC	CASSPYIYYEQYF
.	TRBD1	TRBJ2-2	TRBV6-1	TGTGCCAGCAGTGAAGCGGGGGACAGGGGAGTGATCGGGGAGCTGTTTTTT	CASSEAGDRGVIGELFF